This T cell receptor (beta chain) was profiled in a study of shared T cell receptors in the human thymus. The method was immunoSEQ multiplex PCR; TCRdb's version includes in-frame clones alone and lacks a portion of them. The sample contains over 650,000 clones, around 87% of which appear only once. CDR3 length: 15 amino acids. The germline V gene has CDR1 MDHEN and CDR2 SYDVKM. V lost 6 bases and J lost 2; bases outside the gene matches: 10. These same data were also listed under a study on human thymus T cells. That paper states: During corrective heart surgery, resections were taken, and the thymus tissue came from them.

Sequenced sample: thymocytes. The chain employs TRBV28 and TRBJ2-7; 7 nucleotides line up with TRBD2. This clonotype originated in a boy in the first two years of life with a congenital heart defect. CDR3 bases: TGTGCCAGCAGCTACAGCGGGACGAAAGCCTACGAGCAGTACTTC. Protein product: CASSYSGTKAYEQYF.